A selection of T cell receptor beta chains follows, all from one sample in a study of blood T cell repertoires in COVID-19. Profiling relied on immunoSEQ multiplex PCR, and the TCRdb table lists in-frame clones only, not all of them. The sample has about 180,000 clones, around 73% seen once; the top ten hold around a sixth. Sequencing was done on a sample of PBMCs or T cells enriched from blood (not recorded which). The source of these receptors is a woman aged 45-65 years who had recovered from COVID-19. Each CDR3 is given with its conserved first and last residue. D genes are given only for firm matches. Not every row has a clone size; where given, it reads once, few, many or a size class.

TRBV27	TRBJ1-2	TRBD1	-	CASSRQGGNYGYTF	TGTGCCAGCAGCCGACAGGGGGGTAACTATGGCTACACCTTC
TRBV5-1	TRBJ2-5	TRBD1	-	CASSGQGWETQYF	TGCGCCAGCTCAGGACAGGGGTGGGAGACCCAGTACTTC
TRBV6-5	TRBJ1-2	-	-	CASSYRSGYTF	TGTGCCAGCAGTTACAGAAGCGGCTACACCTTC
TRBV28	TRBJ1-2	-	-	CASSLPGYGYTF	TGTGCCAGCAGTCTTCCAGGGTATGGCTACACCTTC
TRBV7-8	TRBJ1-5	TRBD1	-	CASSLQFSGQGSNQPQHF	TGTGCCAGCAGCTTACAGTTTTCAGGACAGGGCAGCAATCAGCCCCAGCATTTT
TRBV5-1	TRBJ2-2	-	-	CASNRRQTLNTGELFF	TGCGCCAGCAACCGGAGGCAGACCCTGAACACCGGGGAGCTGTTTTTT
TRBV7-2	TRBJ1-3	TRBD1	medium-sized	CASSLATGAGNTIYF	TGTGCCAGCAGCTTAGCGACAGGGGCGGGAAACACCATATATTTT
TRBV29-1	TRBJ2-1	-	-	CSASLSSYNEQFF	TGCAGCGCGAGTCTAAGCTCCTACAATGAGCAGTTCTTC
TRBV3-1/TRBV3-2	TRBJ2-5	TRBD2	-	CASRGLAGGEGVYF	TGTGCCAGCAGGGGACTAGCGGGAGGGGAGGGTGTGTACTTC
TRBV29-1	TRBJ1-4	-	few	CAMGRATNEKLFF	TGCGCTATGGGGAGAGCAACTAATGAAAAACTGTTTTTT
TRBV6-2/TRBV6-3	TRBJ2-1	TRBD2	few	CASSPPGLALIDNEQFF	TGTGCCAGCAGTCCACCCGGACTAGCGTTGATCGACAATGAGCAGTTCTTC
TRBV5-6	TRBJ1-4	-	-	CASSMADEKLFF	TGTGCCAGCAGTATGGCAGATGAAAAACTGTTTTTT
TRBV2	TRBJ2-1	TRBD2	-	CASDLGTSGRNEQFF	TGTGCCAGCGATCTCGGGACTAGCGGGAGAAATGAGCAGTTCTTC
TRBV19	TRBJ2-1	-	-	CASRKSPSSGGSNEQFF	TGTGCCAGTAGGAAAAGCCCCTCTAGTGGAGGGTCGAATGAGCAGTTCTTC
TRBV28	TRBJ1-2	-	-	CASTLGAGTWGYTF	TGTGCCAGCACCCTAGGGGCAGGGACATGGGGCTACACCTTC
TRBV6-5	TRBJ1-2	-	once	CASRTLGGDYGYTF	TGTGCCAGCAGGACGTTGGGGGGAGACTATGGCTACACCTTC
TRBV2	TRBJ2-2	TRBD2	-	CASEKGLAGNTGELFF	TGTGCCAGCGAAAAGGGACTAGCGGGAAATACCGGGGAGCTGTTTTTT
TRBV27	TRBJ1-5	-	-	CASSPQSSNQPQHF	TGTGCCAGCAGTCCACAGAGTAGCAATCAGCCCCAGCATTTT
TRBV18	TRBJ2-7	-	-	CASSPPTAYEQYF	TGTGCCAGCTCACCACCAACAGCCTACGAGCAGTACTTC
TRBV27	TRBJ2-1	TRBD2	-	CASSLWSLSGINEQFF	TGTGCCAGCAGTTTATGGTCGCTTAGCGGGATAAATGAGCAGTTCTTC
TRBV7-9	TRBJ2-7	-	-	CASSLTTTYGEQYF	TGTGCCAGCAGCTTAACTACCACTTACGGCGAGCAGTACTTC
TRBV5-1	TRBJ1-2	-	-	CASSFLRGSGYTF	TGCGCCAGCAGCTTCCTTCGGGGAAGTGGCTACACCTTC
TRBV7-3	TRBJ1-1	-	once	CASFHTEAFF	TGTGCCAGCTTTCACACAGAAGCTTTCTTT
TRBV2	TRBJ2-7	TRBD1	-	CASSEGTGGFREQYF	TGTGCCAGCAGTGAGGGAACAGGGGGATTTCGTGAGCAGTACTTC
TRBV5-1	TRBJ2-5	-	-	CASSLTDSESHYF	TGCGCCAGCAGCTTGACCGATAGTGAATCCCATTACTTC
TRBV5-4	TRBJ1-2	TRBD1	few	CASSLGRQGDNYGYTF	TGTGCCAGCAGCTTGGGCCGACAGGGAGATAACTATGGCTACACCTTC
TRBV30	TRBJ1-5	-	once	CAWSTLVDQPQHF	TGTGCCTGGAGTACGCTCGTAGATCAGCCCCAGCATTTT
TRBV7-3	TRBJ2-5	TRBD2	-	CASSQAGGEETQYF	TGTGCCAGCAGCCAAGCGGGAGGGGAAGAGACCCAGTACTTC
TRBV3-1/TRBV3-2	TRBJ1-2	-	-	CASRPTGHPNYGYTF	TGTGCCAGCAGGCCAACAGGACATCCTAACTATGGCTACACCTTC
TRBV5-1	TRBJ1-1	-	-	CASSAQVLNTEAFF	TGCGCCAGCAGCGCACAGGTCTTGAACACTGAAGCTTTCTTT
TRBV6-1	TRBJ2-7	TRBD2	-	CASSGLLAGDPYEQYF	TGTGCCAGCAGTGGACTACTAGCGGGAGACCCCTACGAGCAGTACTTC
TRBV6-2/TRBV6-3	TRBJ1-1	-	-	CASSQTKGTEAFF	TGTGCCAGCAGTCAAACAAAGGGGACAGAAGCTTTCTTT